The 16 T cell receptor beta chains presented below share a single source sample, sequenced in a study of cytomegalovirus exposure and HLA in healthy donors. This table comes from immunoSEQ multiplex PCR, and its TCRdb copy is limited to in-frame clones, with some not included. This sample yields almost 200,000 clones, of which about 81% are seen a single time; roughly 1.2% belongs to the top ten. Sequenced: PBMCs. The receptors were gathered from a woman aged 25 to 39 in good health and CMV-seronegative.

The chain couples TRBV10-3 to TRBJ2-1, with D perhaps matching TRBD2 (7 bases). This CDR3 spans 17 amino acids. The germline V and J ends were trimmed by 5 bases and 0 bases, with 17 bases remaining between them. The germline V gene has CDR1 ENHRY and CDR2 SYGVKD. CDR3 amino acids: CAISPAGAQSSYNEQFF. The CDR3 DNA reads as TGTGCCATCAGTCCCGCGGGGGCGCAGAGCTCCTACAATGAGCAGTTCTTC.

The J gene is TRBJ2-7, the V gene TRBV2, with 9 bases aligning to TRBD1. There are 15 residues in the CDR3. The germline V gene encodes CDR1 SNHLY and CDR2 FYNNEI. V lost 7 bases and J lost 1; bases outside the gene matches: 8. The CDR3 region has the DNA TGTGCCAGCAACCTCTCGGGGACAGGGTCCTACGAGCAGTACTTC. As protein: CASNLSGTGSYEQYF.

The chain is built from TRBV25-1 and TRBJ1-2; 9 positions match TRBD1. The germline V gene encodes CDR1 MGHDK and CDR2 SYGVNS. CDR3 length equals 14 residues. V lost 1 base to trimming and J lost 4 bases; unmatched junction nucleotides: 1. The CDR3 loop reads CASSELDRGYGYTF. CDR3 nucleotide sequence: TGTGCCAGCAGTGAATTGGACAGGGGCTATGGCTACACCTTC.

The chain carries TRBV2 and TRBJ1-2, with D possibly matching TRBD1 (5 bases). There are 13 residues in the CDR3. In germline, CDR1 is SNHLY, CDR2 FYNNEI. The V and J ends lost 6 bases and 3 bases respectively, with 11 bases between them. The CDR3 sequence is CASSLDTYYGYTF. The CDR3 nucleotides are TGTGCCAGCAGCTTGGACACCTACTATGGCTACACCTTC.

The chain couples TRBV28 to TRBJ1-2, with D uncertain. The CDR3 is 13 residues long. Trimming removed 8 bases from V and 6 bases from J, with 16 bases in between. The germline V gene encodes CDR1 MDHEN and CDR2 SYDVKM. CDR3 sequence reads: CASASPAGNGYTF. As DNA, the CDR3 is TGTGCCAGCGCTTCCCCAGCGGGGAATGGCTACACCTTC.

The chain employs TRBV6-5 and TRBJ2-5, with 8 bases aligning to TRBD1. In germline, CDR1 is MNHEY, CDR2 SVGAGI. V gave up 2 bases and J gave up 6 bases; unmatched junction bases: 2. The CDR3 length is 13 residues. The CDR3 reads CASSYRDRKTQYF. DNA of the CDR3: TGTGCCAGCAGTTACCGGGACAGGAAGACCCAGTACTTC.

The chain employs TRBV6-1 and TRBJ1-3, with a possible D match to TRBD1 (5 bases). The CDR3 covers 14 residues. Between the trimmed V and J ends, which lost 7 bases and 0 bases, there was a span of 10 bases. CDR1 and CDR2 from the germline V gene are MNHNS and SASEGT. CDR3 loop: CASNPRGSGNTIYF. In DNA, the CDR3 is TGTGCCAGCAACCCTAGGGGCTCTGGAAACACCATATATTTT.

This chain joins TRBV5-1 and TRBJ1-1; the match to TRBD1 covers 9 bases. This CDR3 has 15 amino acids. The J segment lost 3 bases and the V segment lost 2 bases, leaving 5 bases of the junction unmatched. Per germline, CDR1 SGHRS and CDR2 YFSETQ. Here the CDR3 DNA reads TGCGCCAGCAGCTTCGGGGACAGGGAGTACACTGAAGCTTTCTTT. This codes for CASSFGDREYTEAFF.

The V and J genes are TRBV7-2 and TRBJ1-1; 7 positions agree with TRBD1. Unmatched junction bases numbered 2, after V lost 6 bases and J lost 4 bases. This CDR3 spans 12 amino acids. CDR1 is SGHTA and CDR2 is FQGNSA in the germline V gene. This CDR3 is CASRHRGTEAFF. The CDR3 DNA follows: TGTGCCAGCAGACACAGGGGCACTGAAGCTTTCTTT.

The genes are TRBV29-1 and TRBJ1-1, with TRBD1 identical over 9 bases. Trimming took 5 bases from V and 11 from J; bases not matched to a gene: 12. The germline CDR1 and CDR2 sequences are SQVTM and ANQGSEA. The length of the CDR3 is 13 residues. The CDR3 DNA sequence: TGCAGCGTTTTCACCGGGACAGGGATATCGGCTTTCTTT. This translates into CSVFTGTGISAFF. The complete variable domain, with remaining parts taken from reference TRBV29-1 and TRBJ1-1, reads SAVISQKPSRDICQRGTSLTIQCQVDSQVTMMFWYRQQPGQSLTLIATANQGSEATYESGFVIDKFPISRPNLTFSTLTVSNMSPEDSSIYLCSVFTGTGISAFFGQGTRLTVV.

This clone was seen more than once but under ten times. This rearrangement joins TRBV19 to TRBJ1-5, with TRBD1 matching 7 bases. This CDR3 has 15 amino acids. Germline V gene sequence: CDR1 LNHDA, CDR2 SQIVND (reference sequence). The V gene end was trimmed by 3 bases and the J gene end by 0 bases; junction bases not matched to a gene: 2. The DNA for the CDR3 is TGTGCCAGTAGTATGACAGGGAATAGCAATCAGCCCCAGCATTTT. This encodes CASSMTGNSNQPQHF. The whole variable domain, remainder taken from reference TRBV19 and TRBJ1-5, is DGGITQSPKYLFRKEGQNVTLSCEQNLNHDAMYWYRQDPGQGLRLIYYSQIVNDFQKGDIAEGYSVSREKKESFPLTVTSAQKNPTAFYLCASSMTGNSNQPQHFGDGTRLSIL.

This sequence joins TRBV7-2 and TRBJ1-6, with 7 positions matching TRBD1. V was pared by 6 bases and J by 6 bases, with 5 bases of the junction left unmatched. The length of the CDR3 is 14 residues. CDR1 and CDR2 (germline): SGHTA, FQGNSA. This CDR3 is CASSFGQVNSPLHF. CDR3 DNA sequence: TGTGCCAGCAGTTTCGGACAGGTTAATTCACCCCTCCACTTT.

The chain combines TRBV19 with TRBJ1-1, with 8 bases that match TRBD1. This CDR3 has 12 amino acids. Looked up from germline, CDR1 is LNHDA and CDR2 is SQIVND (reference sequence). V was pared by 10 bases and J by 1 base, with 2 bases of the junction left unmatched. The CDR3 here is CAIGQGNTEAFF. CDR3 bases: TGTGCCATAGGACAGGGGAACACTGAAGCTTTCTTT.

The V call is TRBV2, the J call TRBJ1-2, with D maybe TRBD1 (6 bases). V gave up 2 bases and J gave up 3 bases, with 19 bases separating them. The CDR3 loop spans 17 amino acids. Germline V gene data show CDR1 as SNHLY and CDR2 as FYNNEI. CDR3 amino acids: CASSESLKQGRDYGYTF. CDR3 bases: TGTGCCAGCAGTGAAAGCCTGAAACAGGGTCGTGACTATGGCTACACCTTC. The whole variable domain, remainder taken from reference TRBV2 and TRBJ1-2, is EPEVTQTPSHQVTQMGQEVILRCVPISNHLYFYWYRQILGQKVEFLVSFYNNEISEKSEIFDDQFSVERPDGSNFTLKIRSTKLEDSAMYFCASSESLKQGRDYGYTFGSGTRLTVV.

The V call is TRBV4-2, the J call TRBJ2-7; 7 bases fit TRBD2. This CDR3 is 14 amino acids long. Germline V gene sequence: CDR1 LGHNA, CDR2 YNFKEQ. Trimming removed 4 bases from V and 1 base from J; junction bases left unmatched: 4. The CDR3 loop is CASSPGLPSYEQYF. The CDR3 DNA is TGTGCCAGCAGCCCGGGACTACCTTCCTACGAGCAGTACTTC.

This rearrangement joins TRBV30 to TRBJ2-2; maybe TRBD1 (7 bases). Germline CDR1 and CDR2: GTSNPN and SVGIG (reference sequence). There are 15 residues in the CDR3. Between the trimmed V and J ends, which lost 4 bases and 5 bases, there was a span of 17 bases. The CDR3 region is CAWKPRGTGTGELFF. The CDR3 coding sequence is TGTGCCTGGAAACCCAGGGGGACTGGTACCGGGGAGCTGTTTTTT.